Below are 13 T cell receptor beta chains sequenced from a single sample in a study of blood T cells in healthy people across ages. Next came a second PCR, run for roughly 6 to 11 cycles, which used a sample-barcoded 5' primer along with a J-beta primer mix. Via MiXCR, TCRdb re-called the 5' RACE reads, giving one row per CDR3 protein. The sample carries fewer than 700,000 distinct CDR3 sequences, 40% to 45% recorded once. The source material was blood. Source of these receptors: a man at least 80 years old in good health.

This clonotype was picked up many times. The chain is built from TRBV4-2 and TRBJ1-2; unclear D gene. Germline V CDR1 and CDR2: LGHNA, YNFKEQ. V was cut by 0 bases and J by 4 bases, with 0 bases left in between. CDR3 length equals 11 residues. This CDR3 reads CASSQDYGYTF. The DNA for the CDR3 is TGTGCCAGCAGCCAAGACTATGGCTACACCTTC.

This clonotype was seen only a few times. The V gene is TRBV4-3, the J gene TRBJ2-7; D tentatively fits TRBD1 or TRBD2 (5 bases each). Germline assignment: CDR1 LGHNA and CDR2 YSLEER. Trimming removed 5 bases from V and 2 bases from J, with 13 bases in between. The CDR3 extends over 14 amino acids. In nucleotides, the CDR3 is TGCGCCAGCAGCAGAGGGACGGAGACCTACGAGCAGTACTTC. Amino acids: CASSRGTETYEQYF.

V gene TRBV5-4 combines with J gene TRBJ1-6; D possibly corresponds to TRBD1 (6 bases). This CDR3 comprises 13 residues. Trimming pared 4 bases from V and 10 bases from J, leaving 12 bases between. Germline V gene lookup returns CDR1 SGHNT and CDR2 YYREEE (reference sequence). The CDR3 sequence is CASSTHRESPLHF. CDR3 DNA sequence: TGTGCCAGCAGCACCCACAGGGAATCACCCCTCCACTTT. Full variable domain (remainder filled in from reference TRBV5-4 and TRBJ1-6): ETGVTQSPTHLIKTRGQQVTLRCSSQSGHNTVSWYQQALGQGPQFIFQYYREEENGRGNFPPRFSGLQFPNYSSELNVNALELDDSALYLCASSTHRESPLHFGNGTRLTVT.

This clonotype turned up a few times. The rearrangement links TRBV27 to TRBJ1-1; 8 bases match TRBD1. Germline assignment: CDR1 MNHEY and CDR2 SMNVEV (reference sequence). The CDR3 runs 16 residues. Trimming took 6 bases from V and 6 from J; bases not matched to a gene: 15. The CDR3 region is CASREMTGVDGAEAFF. The DNA for the CDR3 is TGTGCCAGCAGAGAGATGACAGGGGTCGACGGGGCTGAAGCTTTCTTT.

In this sample, this clonotype turned up many times. The chain joins TRBV7-2 to TRBJ2-7, with TRBD2 matching over 11 bases. This CDR3 is 15 amino acids long. V lost 5 bases and J lost 10; bases outside the gene matches: 13. Germline CDR1 reads SGHTA; CDR2 reads FQGNSA. The CDR3 loop is CASSVRLAGNPTQYF. DNA of the CDR3: TGTGCCAGCAGCGTTAGACTAGCGGGAAACCCCACACAGTACTTC.

About this clonotype: A much larger clone lies one base from this, so it may be a read error. V usage is TRBV6-1 and J usage is TRBJ2-1; 8 bases are a match to TRBD1. From germline, CDR1 is MNHNS and CDR2 SASEGT. The CDR3 is 15 residues long. DNA for the CDR3: TGTGCCAGCAGCCCGCCCGGGACAGGTTTCAATGAGCGGTTCTTC. Translated: CASSPPGTGFNERFF.

As for this clonotype: A read error may produce the germline difference seen at one junction end. The chain is built from TRBV19 and TRBJ2-3; possibly TRBD2 for D (6 bases). The length of the CDR3 is 15 residues. In germline, CDR1 is LNHDA, CDR2 SQIVND (reference sequence). CDR3 sequence (DNA): TGCGCCAGTAGTATGTGGCGGGGTAGCACAGATACGCAGTATTTT. Protein sequence: CASSMWRGSTDTQYF.

This rearrangement joins TRBV7-9 to TRBJ1-1, with D unresolved. Between the trimmed V and J ends, which lost 3 bases and 2 bases, there was a span of 10 bases. The CDR3 runs 14 residues. The germline V gene encodes CDR1 SEHNR and CDR2 FQNEAQ (reference sequence). The CDR3 sequence: CASSLLGFNTEAFF. The CDR3, as DNA: TGTGCCAGCAGCTTGCTTGGGTTTAACACTGAAGCTTTCTTT. Combining the CDR3 with reference TRBV7-9 and TRBJ1-1 gives the whole variable domain DTGVSQNPRHKITKRGQNVTFRCDPISEHNRLYWYRQTLGQGPEFLTYFQNEAQLEKSRLLSDRFSAERPKGSFSTLEIQRTEQGDSAMYLCASSLLGFNTEAFFGQGTRLTVV.

The chain carries TRBV6-5 and TRBJ1-4; a weak D match, TRBD1 (5 bases). The CDR3 length is 15 residues. V was shortened by 6 bases and J by 2 bases, with 13 bases between the two germline ends. Germline CDR1 and CDR2: MNHEY and SVGAGI. The CDR3 DNA reads TGTGCCAGCAGCGACAGTCTATCGACTAATGAAAAACTGTTTTTT. The encoded protein is CASSDSLSTNEKLFF.

This clonotype appeared a few times. The CDR3 loop reads CASRLAGEFYEQFF. CDR3 DNA sequence: TGCGCCAGCCGACTAGCGGGAGAGTTTTATGAGCAGTTCTTC. V usage is TRBV5-1 and J usage is TRBJ2-1; TRBD2 matches 12 bases. The V segment lost 7 bases and the J segment 8 bases; nucleotides outside the gene matches: 7. This CDR3 has 14 amino acids. Looked up from germline, CDR1 is SGHRS and CDR2 is YFSETQ.

This clonotype was seen only a few times. This chain joins TRBV7-2 and TRBJ1-5; no definite D call. The V gene lost 4 bases and the J gene lost 0 bases, with 13 bases spanning the gap. CDR3 length equals 16 residues. In germline, CDR1 is SGHTA, CDR2 FQGNSA. In DNA, the CDR3 is TGTGCCAGCAGCTCCCAAGCGGCTTATAGCAATCAGCCCCAGCATTTT. Its translation: CASSSQAAYSNQPQHF. Drawing the rest from reference TRBV7-2 and TRBJ1-5, the complete variable domain is GAGVSQSPSNKVTEKGKDVELRCDPISGHTALYWYRQSLGQGLEFLIYFQGNSAPDKSGLPSDRFSAERTGGSVSTLTIQRTQQEDSAVYLCASSSQAAYSNQPQHFGDGTRLSIL.

The rearrangement joins TRBV6-5 to TRBJ2-7, with 10 bases fitting TRBD1. V lost 8 bases and J lost 7; bases outside the gene matches: 14. The CDR3 totals 15 residues. Looked up from germline, CDR1 is MNHEY and CDR2 is SVGAGI. CDR3 protein: CASRGDRGRNNEQYF. CDR3 DNA sequence: TGTGCCAGCCGCGGAGACAGGGGGCGAAACAATGAGCAGTACTTC.

The V gene is TRBV20-1, the J gene TRBJ2-1, with 9 bases aligning to TRBD2. V was pared by 2 bases and J by 9 bases, with 17 bases of the junction left unmatched. The CDR3 totals 17 residues. CDR1 is DFQATT and CDR2 is SNEGSKA in the germline V gene (reference sequence). The CDR3: CSARPAGLAGGRGEQFF. The CDR3 DNA reads as TGCAGTGCTAGACCCGCGGGATTGGCGGGGGGGCGCGGTGAGCAGTTCTTC.